Presented here are 21 T cell receptor beta chains from one specimen sequenced in a study of blood T cells in healthy people across ages. A J-beta primer mix and a sample-barcoded 5' primer were used in a second PCR of roughly 6 to 12 cycles. TCRdb re-derived calls from the 5' RACE reads in MiXCR, one entry per CDR3 protein. The table has 750,000 to 950,000 distinct CDR3 sequences, 53% seen once. Sequenced sample: blood. The receptors were gathered from a man older than 75 in good health.

This clonotype was recorded a few times. The genes are TRBV20-1 and TRBJ2-7, with a possible D match to TRBD2 (5 bases). From germline, CDR1 is DFQATT and CDR2 SNEGSKA (reference sequence). Trimming took off 0 bases at V and 2 bases at J, with 14 bases between the two ends. The CDR3 is 15 amino acids. CDR3 protein: CSARDRGGWPYEQYF. The DNA for the CDR3 is TGCAGTGCTAGAGATCGAGGAGGCTGGCCCTACGAGCAGTACTTC.

With regard to this clonotype: One end of the junction does not line up with germline, which may come from a read error. This sequence joins TRBV11-3 and TRBJ1-1, with 7 bases matching TRBD1. Germline-derived CDR1 and CDR2 are SGHNT and YENEEA. This CDR3 has 13 residues. The CDR3 reads CVSSLRQGAEAFF. As DNA, the CDR3 is TGTGTCAGCAGCCTAAGACAGGGCGCTGAAGCTTTCTTT.

This sequence joins TRBV29-1 and TRBJ2-1; D assignment may be TRBD1 or TRBD2 (5 bases each). The germline V gene encodes CDR1 SQVTM and CDR2 ANQGSEA. Trimming removed 7 bases at V and 4 bases at J, with 14 bases between. The CDR3 extends over 13 amino acids. CDR3: CSGGRLLYNEQFF. In DNA, the CDR3 is TGCAGCGGGGGACGGTTACTTTACAATGAGCAGTTCTTC.

In this sample, this clonotype turned up a few times. V is TRBV7-8 and J is TRBJ2-3; D remains ambiguous. The germline V gene encodes CDR1 SGHVS and CDR2 FQNEAQ. This CDR3 contains 15 residues. With 3 bases removed from V and 2 bases from J, the gap between germline ends came to 12 bases. The CDR3 region is CASSFRVTHTDTQYF. CDR3 nucleotide sequence: TGTGCCAGCAGCTTTAGGGTCACACACACAGATACGCAGTATTTT.

The genes are TRBV18 and TRBJ1-2; D remains unclear. Per the germline V gene, CDR1 is KGHSH and CDR2 is LQKENI. This CDR3 is built from 13 residues. Trimming shortened V by 3 bases and J by 7 bases, and 12 bases separated the two germline ends. For the CDR3, the DNA is TGTGCCAGCTCACCCACAGAGCTGGGTGGCTACACCTTC. This codes for CASSPTELGGYTF. Full variable domain (missing parts from reference TRBV18 and TRBJ1-2): NAGVMQNPRHLVRRRGQEARLRCSPMKGHSHVYWYRQLPEEGLKFMVYLQKENIIDESGMPKERFSAEFPKEGPSILRIQQVVRGDSAAYFCASSPTELGGYTFGSGTRLTVV.

The chain combines TRBV12-3 or TRBV12-4 with TRBJ1-6; no definite D call. The V and J ends lost 7 bases and 7 bases respectively, with 17 bases between them. The CDR3 contains 15 residues. CDR3 sequence (DNA): TGTGCCAGCACCTACTCCGACTTAGGGAATTCACCCCTCCACTTT. Protein sequence: CASTYSDLGNSPLHF.

This sequence joins TRBV27 and TRBJ2-5, with D perhaps matching TRBD1 (7 bases). V was pared by 5 bases and J by 5 bases, with 18 bases between. Germline V gives CDR1 MNHEY, CDR2 SMNVEV (reference sequence). This CDR3 is 15 amino acids long. The CDR3 DNA reads TGTGCCAGCAGTCCGAACCCGACAGGGAGGGAGACCCAGTACTTC. Protein product: CASSPNPTGRETQYF.

This clonotype was seen only once. This sequence joins TRBV18 and TRBJ1-2, with TRBD1 identical over 9 bases. This CDR3 comprises 17 residues. Germline assignment: CDR1 KGHSH and CDR2 LQKENI. The J segment lost 3 bases and the V segment lost 1 base, leaving 9 bases of the junction unmatched. CDR3 nucleotide sequence: TGTGCCAGCTCACCACAAACCGGGACAGGGTCGTACTATGGCTACACCTTC. This codes for CASSPQTGTGSYYGYTF.

This chain links TRBV12-5 with TRBJ2-1; 9 bases are a match to TRBD2. The end of the DNA is better explained by TRBJ2-7, so the J call may be wrong. CDR3 length: 18 residues. The germline CDR1 and CDR2 sequences are LGHNT and FRNRAP. The CDR3 region is CASGLGQAYSGSYNEQYF. The CDR3, as DNA: TGTGCTAGTGGTTTGGGGCAGGCATATAGCGGGAGCTACAATGAGCAGTACTTC.

V and J are TRBV12-3 or TRBV12-4 and TRBJ2-7; D perhaps matches TRBD1 (5 bases). The closer fit of TRBJ2-5 to the DNA end suggests the J call may be wrong. The CDR3 runs to 13 residues. The CDR3 DNA reads as TGTGCCAGCAGTTCAGGGCAGCCAGGGACCCAGTACTTC. Protein sequence: CASSSGQPGTQYF.

The chain joins TRBV6-1 to TRBJ2-1; 9 bases map to TRBD2. Germline V gene lookup returns CDR1 MNHNS and CDR2 SASEGT. The ends lost 6 bases at V and 5 bases at J; junction bases unmatched: 5. CDR3 length equals 14 residues. Written as DNA, the CDR3 is TGTGCCAGCAGCAGACTAGCGGCGGACAATGAGCAGTTCTTC. The encoded protein is CASSRLAADNEQFF.

This clonotype has more than one count but fewer than ten. This chain links TRBV12-3 or TRBV12-4 with TRBJ2-7; TRBD2 matches at 8 bases. This CDR3 has 16 residues. J gave up 7 bases and V 5 bases, and 16 bases lay outside the gene matches. The CDR3, as DNA: TGTGCCAGCAGTCCCGGAAGGGTTAGCGGGATTGGGGAGCAGTACTTC. It translates to CASSPGRVSGIGEQYF.

This chain joins TRBV12-3 or TRBV12-4 and TRBJ1-5; D is possibly TRBD1 (5 bases). The CDR3 is made up of 13 amino acids. The germline V and J ends were trimmed by 3 bases and 7 bases, with 10 bases remaining between them. The CDR3 reads CASSLQGRQPQHF. The CDR3, as DNA: TGTGCCAGCAGTTTGCAGGGCAGGCAGCCCCAGCATTTT.

The CDR3 is CASSYLQGQETQYF. CDR3 sequence (DNA): TGTGCCAGCAGTTACCTACAGGGACAAGAGACCCAGTACTTC. The J gene is TRBJ2-5, the V gene TRBV6-6; a weak D match, TRBD1 (6 bases). Trimming took off 2 bases at V and 2 bases at J, with 9 bases between the two ends. The CDR3 consists of 14 residues. Germline-derived CDR1 and CDR2 are MNHNY and SVGAGI (reference sequence).

With respect to this clonotype: The junction does not match germline at one end; this may be a read error. CDR3 DNA sequence: TGCAGTGCTAGAGATCTAGCGGGCTACGATGAGCAGTTCTTC. Amino acids: CSARDLAGYDEQFF. The V gene is TRBV20-1, the J gene TRBJ2-1; 8 nucleotides match TRBD2. CDR3 length equals 14 residues. In germline, CDR1 is DFQATT, CDR2 SNEGSKA (reference sequence).

The chain uses TRBV25-1 and TRBJ2-1; no reliable D call. CDR1 and CDR2 (germline): MGHDK, SYGVNS. The CDR3 runs 17 residues. The V end lost 1 base, the J end lost 8 bases, and 21 bases lay between the germline ends. Here the CDR3 reads CASSESSVGVLGDEQFF. The CDR3 DNA reads as TGTGCCAGCAGTGAATCATCCGTTGGGGTTTTGGGCGATGAGCAGTTCTTC.

This chain links TRBV27 with TRBJ1-5; D is possibly TRBD1 (5 bases). Germline V CDR1 and CDR2: MNHEY, SMNVEV (reference sequence). The CDR3 is 14 amino acids. The germline V and J ends were trimmed by 3 bases and 0 bases, with 6 bases remaining between them. This chain's CDR3 is CASSLGVSNQPQHF. The CDR3, as DNA: TGTGCCAGCAGTTTGGGGGTTAGCAATCAGCCCCAGCATTTT.

V gene TRBV6-5 combines with J gene TRBJ1-6; 9 nucleotides align to TRBD1. J lost 2 bases, V lost 5 bases, and 10 bases had no gene match. The CDR3 loop spans 18 amino acids. The V gene's germline CDR1 is MNHEY and CDR2 SVGAGI. CDR3 DNA: TGTGCCAGCAGTACTAATCCGGGACAGGGAGCCTATAATTCACCCCTCCACTTT. This encodes CASSTNPGQGAYNSPLHF.

In this sample, this clonotype turned up a few times. This chain links TRBV7-9 with TRBJ2-4; TRBD2 agrees at 11 bases. The assigned J gene may be wrong: the sequence end matches TRBJ2-7 better. CDR3 length: 16 residues. Germline loops: CDR1 SEHNR, CDR2 FQNEAQ (reference sequence). Here the CDR3 DNA reads TGTGCCAGCAGCTCCTCACTGACTAGCGGGAACTACGAGCAGTACTTC. Amino acid sequence: CASSSSLTSGNYEQYF.

This sequence joins TRBV20-1 and TRBJ1-5, with a possible D match to TRBD1 (6 bases). The CDR3 runs to 17 residues. Trimming cost V 0 bases and J 3 bases, with 18 bases left between them. The V gene's germline CDR1 is DFQATT and CDR2 SNEGSKA (reference sequence). In DNA, the CDR3 is TGCAGTGCTAGAGACCCCACAGGGAATTTGAACAATCAGCCCCAGCATTTT. Its protein product is CSARDPTGNLNNQPQHF.

The chain combines TRBV28 with TRBJ2-3; D might be TRBD2 (5 bases). CDR1 MDHEN and CDR2 SYDVKM come from the germline V gene. Trimming cost V 8 bases and J 2 bases, with 17 bases left between them. The CDR3 consists of 15 residues. The CDR3 region is CASGPPGFVTDTQYF. CDR3 coding DNA: TGTGCCAGCGGCCCACCGGGGTTTGTCACAGATACGCAGTATTTT.